The present T cell receptor (beta chain) was sequenced within a study of T cell changes during pregnancy in multiple sclerosis. Per the germline V gene, CDR1 is MNHNS and CDR2 is SASEGT. V lost 0 bases to trimming and J lost 4 bases; unmatched junction nucleotides: 6. The CDR3 spans 16 residues. Method: immunoSEQ multiplex PCR; TCRdb's copy keeps in-frame clones and lacks some. The table shows around 52,000 clones, with around 90% occurring only once. The sequencing here drew on CD4+ T cells from peripheral blood mononuclear cells, taken in the second trimester of pregnancy. The chain is built from TRBV6-1 and TRBJ2-5, with TRBD2 matching over 9 bases. The sequence was collected from a female donor with multiple sclerosis, enrolled in a pregnancy study. The CDR3 region is CASSEAKSGGRETQYF. CDR3 DNA: TGTGCCAGCAGTGAAGCCAAGAGCGGGGGGAGAGAGACCCAGTACTTC.